This entry concerns a single TCR beta chain. The antigen is unknown. The data were taken from a study of chemoradiotherapy in HPV16-positive cancers. Whole-study results and caveats: Better recurrence-free survival went with HPV-responsive T-cell expansion in HPV16-positive patients. Only a couple of HPV16-positive patients supplied the functional HPV-specificity definition.

The protocol was immunoSEQ multiplex PCR, while the TCRdb copy is restricted to in-frame clones and leaves out a portion. Of about 11,000 clones in the sample, 65% to 80% were seen once. The clonotype originates from a human donor with HPV-associated anogenital cancer. The biological material was taken from a patient who underwent chemoradiotherapy.

The CDR3 nucleotides are TGTGCCAGCAGTTTCGGGCAGCCCCAGCATTTT. This encodes CASSFGQPQHF. The chain recombines TRBV28 with TRBJ1-5, with D uncertain. Trimming stripped 3 bases from V and 7 bases from J, with 4 bases between. CDR3 size: 11 residues. CDR1 and CDR2 (germline): MDHEN, SYDVKM. Full variable domain (outside the CDR3, taken from reference TRBV28 and TRBJ1-5): DVKVTQSSRYLVKRTGEKVFLECVQDMDHENMFWYRQDPGLGLRLIYFSYDVKMKEKGDIPEGYSVSREKKERFSLILESASTNQTSMYLCASSFGQPQHFGDGTRLSIL.